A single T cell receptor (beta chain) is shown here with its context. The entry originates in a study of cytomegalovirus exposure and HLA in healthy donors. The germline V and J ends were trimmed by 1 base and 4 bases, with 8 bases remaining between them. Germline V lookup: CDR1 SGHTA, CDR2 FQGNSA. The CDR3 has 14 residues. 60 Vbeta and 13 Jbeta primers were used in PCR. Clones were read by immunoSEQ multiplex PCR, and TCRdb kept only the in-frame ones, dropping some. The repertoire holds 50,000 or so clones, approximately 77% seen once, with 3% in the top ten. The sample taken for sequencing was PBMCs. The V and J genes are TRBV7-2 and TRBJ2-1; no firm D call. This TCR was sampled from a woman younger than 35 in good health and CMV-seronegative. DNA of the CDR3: TGTGCCAGCAGCTTAGACAGCAGGTACAATGAGCAGTTCTTC. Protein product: CASSLDSRYNEQFF.